This T cell receptor (beta chain) appears in the sequencing data of a study of shared T cell receptors in the human thymus. Sequencing used immunoSEQ multiplex PCR; TCRdb keeps in-frame clones, though not all of them. In the table there are 630,000 or so clones, approximately 87% of which are singletons. As regards this clone: The sample has other DNA sequences that encode this CDR3 too.

V was pared by 6 bases and J by 0 bases, with 9 bases between. This CDR3 contains 14 residues. CDR1 is MDHEN, CDR2 SYDVKM, per germline. The data also belong to a second study, concerning human thymus T cells. That report notes: Thymic and blood repertoires seemed to show skewed V and J gene use. Related research described thymic repertoires that were highly overlapping among unrelated individuals.

This chain links TRBV28 with TRBJ1-3; D remains ambiguous. Sequenced material: thymocytes. The clonotype was recovered from a boy under two years old with a congenital heart defect. The CDR3 DNA reads as TGTGCCAGCAGCTTGCCGGGCTCTGGAAACACCATATATTTT. This encodes CASSLPGSGNTIYF.